This entry describes one T cell receptor beta chain. Original methodology: Reference gene primer amplification yielded estimated nucleated cell counts. Sequencing was performed with immunoSEQ multiplex PCR; in TCRdb, only in-frame clones are kept and a portion is missing. V and J calls and clone size are copied from that table; D and trimming were computed from the DNA. This table has some 87,000 clones, roughly four fifths appearing once. Germline CDR1 is SGHTA and CDR2 is FQGNSA. The CDR3 contains 14 residues. V shed 5 bases and J 5 bases; nucleotides not matched to a gene: 8. This sample is part of a study of blood T cell repertoires in COVID-19. Study overall: Sites across the United States, Italy and Spain contributed samples from acute and convalescent COVID-19. PBMCs, B-cell-depleted T cells, or T cells were the source of the cDNA or gDNA that made up the material.

The clonotype originates from a woman aged 80 or older with active or convalescent COVID-19. The sample was peripheral blood. The gene calls are TRBV7-2 and TRBJ2-7; 8 bases are a match to TRBD1. CDR3 in amino acids: CASSKDRAVNEQYF. Written as DNA, the CDR3 is TGTGCCAGCAGCAAGGACAGGGCCGTCAACGAGCAGTACTTC.